This T cell receptor beta chain emerged from a study of neoadjuvant anti-PD-1 for oral cavity cancer. TCRdb keeps only in-frame clones here, not all; method: immunoSEQ multiplex PCR. The table lists over 5,500 clones, 74% of them singletons. The CDR3 length is 14 residues. Deletions cut 6 bases from V and 0 bases from J, with 11 bases between. In germline, CDR1 is MNHEY, CDR2 SMNVEV (reference sequence). The origin of this receptor is a person aged 40-85 years with oral cavity squamous cell carcinoma. The chain links TRBV27 to TRBJ1-1; the D gene is possibly TRBD1 (6 bases). The sample consisted of PBMCs, taken before nivolumab (anti-PD-1) treatment. CDR3 DNA: TGTGCCAGCAGCGGACAGCCCTTGAACACTGAAGCTTTCTTT. It translates to CASSGQPLNTEAFF.